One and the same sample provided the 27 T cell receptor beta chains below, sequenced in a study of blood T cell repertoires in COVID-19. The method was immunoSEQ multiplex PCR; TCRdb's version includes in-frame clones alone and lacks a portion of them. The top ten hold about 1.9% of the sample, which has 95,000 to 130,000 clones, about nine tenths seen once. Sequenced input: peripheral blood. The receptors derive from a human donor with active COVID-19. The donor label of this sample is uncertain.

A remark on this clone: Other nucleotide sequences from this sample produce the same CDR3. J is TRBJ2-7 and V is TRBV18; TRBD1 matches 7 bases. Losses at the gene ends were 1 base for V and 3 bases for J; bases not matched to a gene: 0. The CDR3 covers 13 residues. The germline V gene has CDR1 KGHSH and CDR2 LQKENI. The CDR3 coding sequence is TGTGCCAGCTCACCACGACAGGGCTACGAGCAGTACTTC. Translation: CASSPRQGYEQYF.

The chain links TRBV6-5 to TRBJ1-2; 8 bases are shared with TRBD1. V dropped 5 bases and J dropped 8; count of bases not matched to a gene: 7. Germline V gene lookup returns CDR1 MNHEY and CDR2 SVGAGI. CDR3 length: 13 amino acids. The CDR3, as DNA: TGTGCCAGCAGTAACAGGGGGTCCTACGGCTACACCTTC. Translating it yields CASSNRGSYGYTF.

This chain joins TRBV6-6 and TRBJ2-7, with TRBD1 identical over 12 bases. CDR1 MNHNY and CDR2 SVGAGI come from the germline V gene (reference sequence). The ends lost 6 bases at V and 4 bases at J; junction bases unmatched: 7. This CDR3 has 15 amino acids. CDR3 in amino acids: CASRPGTGGEYEQYF. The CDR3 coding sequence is TGTGCCAGCAGACCCGGGACAGGGGGCGAGTACGAGCAGTACTTC.

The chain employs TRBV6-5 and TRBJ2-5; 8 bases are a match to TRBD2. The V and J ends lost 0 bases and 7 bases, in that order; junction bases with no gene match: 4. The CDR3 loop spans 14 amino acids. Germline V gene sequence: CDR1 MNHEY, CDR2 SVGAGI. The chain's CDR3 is CASSYSPSGGTQYF. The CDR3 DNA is TGTGCCAGCAGTTACTCCCCCAGCGGGGGGACCCAGTACTTC.

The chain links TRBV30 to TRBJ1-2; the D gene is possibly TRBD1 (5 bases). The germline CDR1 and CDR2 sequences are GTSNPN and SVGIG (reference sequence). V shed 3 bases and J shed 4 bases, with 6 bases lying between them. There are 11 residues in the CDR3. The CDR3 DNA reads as TGTGCCTGGAGCCAGGGCTATGGCTACACCTTC. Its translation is CAWSQGYGYTF.

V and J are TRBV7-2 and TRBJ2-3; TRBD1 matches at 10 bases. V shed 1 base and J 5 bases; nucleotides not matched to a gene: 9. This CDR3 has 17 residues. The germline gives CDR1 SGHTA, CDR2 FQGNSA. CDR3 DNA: TGTGCCAGCAGCTTAGAAGTGACAGGGGGCTACAGAGATACGCAGTATTTT. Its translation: CASSLEVTGGYRDTQYF.

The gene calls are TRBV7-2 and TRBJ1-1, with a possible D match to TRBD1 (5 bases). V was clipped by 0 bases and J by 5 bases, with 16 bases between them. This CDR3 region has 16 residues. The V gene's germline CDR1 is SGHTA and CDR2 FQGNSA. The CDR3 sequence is CASSLAAFVQGTEAFF. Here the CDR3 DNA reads TGTGCCAGCAGCTTAGCGGCGTTTGTTCAGGGAACTGAAGCTTTCTTT. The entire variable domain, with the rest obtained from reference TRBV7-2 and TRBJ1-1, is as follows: GAGVSQSPSNKVTEKGKDVELRCDPISGHTALYWYRQSLGQGLEFLIYFQGNSAPDKSGLPSDRFSAERTGGSVSTLTIQRTQQEDSAVYLCASSLAAFVQGTEAFFGQGTRLTVV.

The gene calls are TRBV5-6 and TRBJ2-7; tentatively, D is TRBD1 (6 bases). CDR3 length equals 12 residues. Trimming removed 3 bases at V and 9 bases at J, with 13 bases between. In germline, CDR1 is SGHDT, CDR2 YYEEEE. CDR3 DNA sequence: TGTGCCAGCAGCTCGCGACAGGCGGTGCAGTACTTC. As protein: CASSSRQAVQYF.

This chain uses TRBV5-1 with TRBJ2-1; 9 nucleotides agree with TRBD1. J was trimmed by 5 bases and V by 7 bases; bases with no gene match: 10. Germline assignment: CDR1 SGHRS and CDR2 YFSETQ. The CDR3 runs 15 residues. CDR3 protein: CASHSGQGANNEQFF. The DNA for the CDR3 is TGCGCCAGCCACTCGGGACAGGGAGCAAACAATGAGCAGTTCTTC.

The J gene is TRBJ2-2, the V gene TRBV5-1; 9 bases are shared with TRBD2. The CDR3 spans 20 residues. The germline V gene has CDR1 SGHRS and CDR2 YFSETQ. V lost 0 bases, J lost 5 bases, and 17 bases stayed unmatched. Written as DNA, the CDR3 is TGCGCCAGCAGCTTGGCCAGGGTAGCGGGGGCCCCAGGGGGAACCGGGGAGCTGTTTTTT. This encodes CASSLARVAGAPGGTGELFF.

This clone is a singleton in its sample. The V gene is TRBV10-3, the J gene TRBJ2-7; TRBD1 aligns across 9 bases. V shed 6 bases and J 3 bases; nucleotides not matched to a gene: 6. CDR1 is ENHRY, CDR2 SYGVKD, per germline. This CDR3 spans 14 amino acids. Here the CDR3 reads CAIRGDRVNYEQYF. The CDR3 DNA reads TGTGCCATCAGGGGGGACAGGGTTAACTACGAGCAGTACTTC.

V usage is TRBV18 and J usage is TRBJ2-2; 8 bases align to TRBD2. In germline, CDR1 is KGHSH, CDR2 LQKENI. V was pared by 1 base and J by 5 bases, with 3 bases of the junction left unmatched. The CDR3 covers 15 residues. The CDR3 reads CASSPRTSRTGELFF. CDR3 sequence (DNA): TGTGCCAGCTCACCACGGACTAGCCGAACCGGGGAGCTGTTTTTT.

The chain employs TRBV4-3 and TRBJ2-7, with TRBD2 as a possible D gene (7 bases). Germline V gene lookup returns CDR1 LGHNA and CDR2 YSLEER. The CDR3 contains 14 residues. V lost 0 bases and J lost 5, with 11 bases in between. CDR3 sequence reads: CASSQDRGADEQYF. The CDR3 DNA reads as TGCGCCAGCAGCCAAGATCGGGGGGCGGACGAGCAGTACTTC.

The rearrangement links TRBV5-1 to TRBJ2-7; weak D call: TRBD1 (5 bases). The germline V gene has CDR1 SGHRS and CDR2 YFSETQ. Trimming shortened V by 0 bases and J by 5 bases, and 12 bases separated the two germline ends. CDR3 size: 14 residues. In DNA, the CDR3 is TGCGCCAGCAGCTTGGAGTTCGAAGGGGACGAGCAGTACTTC. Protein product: CASSLEFEGDEQYF.

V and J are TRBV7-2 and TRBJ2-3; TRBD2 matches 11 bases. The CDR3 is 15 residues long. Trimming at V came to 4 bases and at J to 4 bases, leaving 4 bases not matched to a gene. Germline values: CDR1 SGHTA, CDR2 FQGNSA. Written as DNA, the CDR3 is TGTGCCAGCAGCTCACTAGCGGGGGAGGCAGATACGCAGTATTTT. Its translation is CASSSLAGEADTQYF.

The CDR3 region has the DNA TGTGCTAGTGGTTTGCCCACCGGGACAGGGGGCGTAGATACTGAAGCTTTCTTT. The encoded protein is CASGLPTGTGGVDTEAFF. The genes are TRBV12-5 and TRBJ1-1; 12 bases line up with TRBD1. The junction had 12 bases not matched to a gene; V was cut back by 2 bases and J by 5 bases. Germline V gene data show CDR1 as LGHNT and CDR2 as FRNRAP. The CDR3 totals 18 residues.

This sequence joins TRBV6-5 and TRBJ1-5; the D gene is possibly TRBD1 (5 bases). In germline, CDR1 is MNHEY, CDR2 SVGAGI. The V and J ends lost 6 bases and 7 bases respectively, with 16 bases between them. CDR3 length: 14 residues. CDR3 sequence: CASSPVGGLQPQHF. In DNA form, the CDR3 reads TGTGCCAGCAGCCCAGTGGGGGGTTTGCAGCCCCAGCATTTT.

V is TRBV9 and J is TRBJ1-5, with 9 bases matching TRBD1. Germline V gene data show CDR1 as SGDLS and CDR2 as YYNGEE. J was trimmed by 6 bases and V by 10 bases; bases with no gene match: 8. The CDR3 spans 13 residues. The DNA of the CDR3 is TGTGCCCACCGGGACAGGGCGGGTCAGCCCCAGCATTTT. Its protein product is CAHRDRAGQPQHF.

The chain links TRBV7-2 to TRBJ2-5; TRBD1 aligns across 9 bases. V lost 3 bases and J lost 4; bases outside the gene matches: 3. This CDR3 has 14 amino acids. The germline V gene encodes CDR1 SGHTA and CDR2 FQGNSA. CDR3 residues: CASSLGQGSETQYF. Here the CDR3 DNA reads TGTGCCAGCAGCTTGGGACAGGGCTCAGAGACCCAGTACTTC.

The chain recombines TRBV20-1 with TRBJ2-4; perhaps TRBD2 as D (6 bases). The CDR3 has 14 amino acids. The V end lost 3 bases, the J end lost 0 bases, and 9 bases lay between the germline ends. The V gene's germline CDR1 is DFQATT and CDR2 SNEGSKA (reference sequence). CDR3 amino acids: CSASSGVAKNIQYF. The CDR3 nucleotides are TGCAGTGCTAGTTCGGGGGTAGCCAAAAACATTCAGTACTTC.

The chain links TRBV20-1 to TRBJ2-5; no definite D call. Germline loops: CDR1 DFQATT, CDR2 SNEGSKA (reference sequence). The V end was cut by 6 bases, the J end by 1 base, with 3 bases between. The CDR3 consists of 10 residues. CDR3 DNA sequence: TGCAGTGCCGTCCAAGAGACCCAGTACTTC. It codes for CSAVQETQYF.

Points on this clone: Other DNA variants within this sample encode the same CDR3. The CDR3 region is CASSPDRGLGYTF. For the CDR3, the DNA is TGTGCCAGCTCACCAGACAGGGGGCTAGGCTACACCTTC. The V call is TRBV18, the J call TRBJ1-2, with 10 bases lining up with TRBD1. The CDR3 spans 13 residues. Trimming removed 2 bases from V and 8 bases from J; junction bases left unmatched: 2. Germline V lookup: CDR1 KGHSH, CDR2 LQKENI.

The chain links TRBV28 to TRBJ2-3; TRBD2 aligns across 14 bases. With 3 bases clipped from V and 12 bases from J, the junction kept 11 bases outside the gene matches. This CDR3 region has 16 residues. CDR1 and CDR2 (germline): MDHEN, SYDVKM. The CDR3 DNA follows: TGTGCCAGCAGTTTGACTAGCGGGGGGGCCTCGACCTTACAGTATTTT. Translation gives CASSLTSGGASTLQYF.

DNA of the CDR3: TGTGCCAGCAGCTTACTGTGGGGCCAGGGCTACACCTTC. Translated, it gives CASSLLWGQGYTF. This chain connects TRBV7-3 to TRBJ1-2; tentative D call: TRBD1 (5 bases). The CDR3 has 13 residues. The germline gives CDR1 SGHTA, CDR2 FQGTGA. Trimming took 2 bases from V and 8 from J, leaving 12 bases between them. The variable domain in full, with the rest retrieved from reference TRBV7-3 and TRBJ1-2, is GAGVSQTPSNKVTEKGKYVELRCDPISGHTALYWYRQSLGQGPEFLIYFQGTGAADDSGLPNDRFFAVRPEGSVSTLKIQRTERGDSAVYLCASSLLWGQGYTFGSGTRLTVV.

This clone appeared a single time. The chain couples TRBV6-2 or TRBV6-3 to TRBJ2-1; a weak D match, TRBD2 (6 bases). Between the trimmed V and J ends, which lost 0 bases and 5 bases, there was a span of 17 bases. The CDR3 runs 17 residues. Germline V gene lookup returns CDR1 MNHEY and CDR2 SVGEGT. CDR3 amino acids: CASSYSLGGDYDNEQFF. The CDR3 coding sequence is TGTGCCAGCAGTTACTCTTTAGGCGGGGATTATGACAATGAGCAGTTCTTC.

The CDR3 DNA reads as TGCGCCAGCAGCCCGCGCATTCAACAGGGAAGCACCGGGGAGCTGTTTTTT. Its translation is CASSPRIQQGSTGELFF. V gene TRBV4-3 combines with J gene TRBJ2-2, with D maybe TRBD1 (6 bases). The V gene's germline CDR1 is LGHNA and CDR2 YSLEER. The CDR3 runs 17 residues. V dropped 4 bases and J dropped 4 bases, with 19 bases sitting between them.

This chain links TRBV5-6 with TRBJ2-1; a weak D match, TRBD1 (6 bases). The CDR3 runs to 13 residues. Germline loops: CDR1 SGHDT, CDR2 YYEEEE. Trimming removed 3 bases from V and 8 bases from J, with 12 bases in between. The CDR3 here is CASSSGTFDEQFF. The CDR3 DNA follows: TGTGCCAGCAGCTCCGGGACATTCGATGAGCAGTTCTTC.